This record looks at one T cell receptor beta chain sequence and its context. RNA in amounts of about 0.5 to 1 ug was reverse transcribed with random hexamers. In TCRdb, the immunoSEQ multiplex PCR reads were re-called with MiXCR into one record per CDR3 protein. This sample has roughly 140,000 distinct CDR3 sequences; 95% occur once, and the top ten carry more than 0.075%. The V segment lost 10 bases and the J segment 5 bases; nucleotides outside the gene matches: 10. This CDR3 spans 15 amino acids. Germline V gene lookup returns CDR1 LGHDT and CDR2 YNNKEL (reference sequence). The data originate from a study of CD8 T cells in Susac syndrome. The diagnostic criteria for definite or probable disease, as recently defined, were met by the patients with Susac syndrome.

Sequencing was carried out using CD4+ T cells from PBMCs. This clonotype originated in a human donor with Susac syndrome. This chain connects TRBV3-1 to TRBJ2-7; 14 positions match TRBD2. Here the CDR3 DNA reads TGTGCCACAACCGGGACTAGCGGGAGTCTCGACGAGCAGTACTTC. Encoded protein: CATTGTSGSLDEQYF.